Below, 24 T cell receptor beta chains from the same sample are listed, as sequenced in a study of OX40 agonist ivuxolimab in advanced cancers. Here immunoSEQ multiplex PCR was the method, and the copy in TCRdb shows in-frame clones only, minus some. The sample contains some 100,000 clones, 90% of which appear only once. The specimen comprised CD4+ or CD8+ T cells sorted from blood, sampled in a trial of the OX40 agonist ivuxolimab. These receptors were obtained from an adult with an advanced solid tumor such as melanoma, head and neck, liver or kidney cancer.

V usage is TRBV7-3 and J usage is TRBJ2-2; TRBD1 agrees at 9 bases. Unmatched junction bases numbered 4, after V lost 5 bases and J lost 6 bases. The germline V gene encodes CDR1 SGHTA and CDR2 FQGTGA. The CDR3 loop spans 14 amino acids. The CDR3 sequence is CASSRDRAPGELFF. The CDR3 DNA reads as TGTGCCAGCAGCCGGGACAGGGCACCCGGGGAGCTGTTTTTT.

The chain is built from TRBV6-6 and TRBJ2-1, with D uncertain. CDR3 size: 12 residues. Between the trimmed V and J ends, which lost 8 bases and 4 bases, there was a span of 9 bases. CDR1 is MNHNY and CDR2 is SVGAGI in the germline V gene (reference sequence). CDR3 nucleotide sequence: TGTGCCAGCGGGTCGAGTTACAATGAGCAGTTCTTC. It translates to CASGSSYNEQFF.

This clone was detected only once. The V gene is TRBV5-8, the J gene TRBJ1-5; 7 nucleotides align to TRBD1. The V gene's germline CDR1 is SGHTS and CDR2 YDEGEE. The CDR3 has 15 amino acids. V lost 6 bases, J lost 3 bases, and 9 bases stayed unmatched. DNA of the CDR3: TGTGCCAGCACCCAGGGGGTGGTGGCCAATCAGCCCCAGCATTTT. It specifies CASTQGVVANQPQHF. Variable domain in full (rest from reference TRBV5-8 and TRBJ1-5): EAGVTQSPTHLIKTRGQQATLRCSPISGHTSVYWYQQALGLGLQFLLWYDEGEERNRGNFPPRFSGRQFPNYSSELNVNALELEDSALYLCASTQGVVANQPQHFGDGTRLSIL.

The rearrangement uses TRBV5-4 and TRBJ2-7; 7 bases line up with TRBD2. In germline, CDR1 is SGHNT, CDR2 YYREEE (reference sequence). V dropped 2 bases and J dropped 7; count of bases not matched to a gene: 6. The CDR3 runs 13 residues. CDR3 amino acids: CASSFPGGREQYF. DNA of the CDR3: TGTGCCAGCAGCTTCCCGGGAGGAAGAGAGCAGTACTTC.

V usage is TRBV9 and J usage is TRBJ2-7; 8 bases are a match to TRBD2. CDR3 length: 14 residues. V shed 4 bases and J 3 bases; nucleotides not matched to a gene: 6. Germline V lookup: CDR1 SGDLS, CDR2 YYNGEE. This CDR3 is CASSPGRANYEQYF. DNA for the CDR3: TGTGCCAGCAGCCCCGGGAGGGCGAACTACGAGCAGTACTTC.

In this sample, this clone turned up once. The CDR3 DNA follows: TGTGCCAGCAGACTCGTTGACAGGAGCGAGCAGTACTTC. This encodes CASRLVDRSEQYF. The chain links TRBV6-6 to TRBJ2-7; D is perhaps TRBD1 (6 bases). The CDR3 sequence is 13 residues long. Germline values: CDR1 MNHNY, CDR2 SVGAGI (reference sequence). The V gene lost 6 bases and the J gene lost 6 bases, with 15 bases spanning the gap.

This clone was observed once. V usage is TRBV2 and J usage is TRBJ2-1; 11 bases map to TRBD2. This CDR3 contains 20 residues. Trimming at V came to 8 bases and at J to 6 bases, leaving 24 bases not matched to a gene. Germline-derived CDR1 and CDR2 are SNHLY and FYNNEI. CDR3 coding DNA: TGTGCCAGCCCCCCGCCGGGCAAATCCCTAACTAGCGGGAGAATCAATGAGCAGTTCTTC. As protein: CASPPPGKSLTSGRINEQFF. Looking up the rest from reference TRBV2 and TRBJ2-1 gives the full variable domain: EPEVTQTPSHQVTQMGQEVILRCVPISNHLYFYWYRQILGQKVEFLVSFYNNEISEKSEIFDDQFSVERPDGSNFTLKIRSTKLEDSAMYFCASPPPGKSLTSGRINEQFFGPGTRLTVL.

The table lists this clone with a count of one. The J gene is TRBJ1-1, the V gene TRBV19; 8 bases align to TRBD1. Trimming cost V 8 bases and J 5 bases; bases outside gene matches: 4. Germline V CDR1 and CDR2: LNHDA, SQIVND (reference sequence). The CDR3 runs 12 residues. CDR3 DNA sequence: TGTGCCAGTGACAGGGGAAGGACTGAAGCTTTCTTT. Translated: CASDRGRTEAFF.

The sample holds one count of this clone. A read error is likely, as this CDR3 ends without the conserved phenylalanine or tryptophan. This rearrangement joins TRBV5-4 to TRBJ1-2; 7 nucleotides align to TRBD1. Germline-derived CDR1 and CDR2 are SGHNT and YYREEE (reference sequence). With 0 bases clipped from V and 7 bases from J, the junction kept 3 bases outside the gene matches. This CDR3 comprises 13 residues. Here the CDR3 DNA reads TGTGCCAGCAGCTTGGAGGGGGCTCGTGGCTACACCCTC. Its protein is CASSLEGARGYTL.

V is TRBV19 and J is TRBJ2-3, with a weak D call TRBD2 (6 bases). Trimming left V 6 bases short and J 2 bases short, with 15 bases between. The germline V gene has CDR1 LNHDA and CDR2 SQIVND (reference sequence). CDR3 length: 15 residues. The CDR3 spells CASSFGGLITDTQYF. The CDR3 DNA is TGTGCCAGTAGCTTCGGGGGACTTATCACAGATACGCAGTATTTT.

The chain couples TRBV9 to TRBJ2-7, with 10 positions matching TRBD2. Germline CDR1 and CDR2: SGDLS and YYNGEE. The ends lost 3 bases at V and 6 bases at J; junction bases unmatched: 18. This CDR3 is 18 amino acids long. As DNA, the CDR3 is TGTGCCAGCAGCGCCGGCGGGGGCGGAGCGGGAGGGCCTTCCGAGCAGTACTTC. Translated: CASSAGGGGAGGPSEQYF.

The rearrangement uses TRBV5-1 and TRBJ2-7; possible D gene TRBD2, 6 bases. Germline V gene sequence: CDR1 SGHRS, CDR2 YFSETQ. The V end was cut by 4 bases, the J end by 5 bases, with 10 bases between. The CDR3 consists of 12 residues. In DNA form, the CDR3 reads TGCGCCAGCAGCCTCCGCGGGGACGAGCAGTACTTC. This encodes CASSLRGDEQYF.

The gene calls are TRBV5-1 and TRBJ1-4; 9 bases are a match to TRBD1. The junction had 6 bases not matched to a gene; V was cut back by 5 bases and J by 7 bases. Germline-derived CDR1 and CDR2 are SGHRS and YFSETQ. CDR3 length: 14 amino acids. The chain's CDR3 is CASRLGQGPEKLFF. CDR3 DNA: TGCGCCAGCAGACTGGGACAGGGTCCTGAAAAACTGTTTTTT.

The CDR3 bases are TGCGCCAGCAGCCGGTGGGGCGGGAGGGTTCGCACCGGGGAGCTGTTTTTT. Translation: CASSRWGGRVRTGELFF. This chain links TRBV4-1 with TRBJ2-2, with 9 bases identical to TRBD2. The V gene's germline CDR1 is MGHRA and CDR2 YSYEKL. The CDR3 loop spans 17 amino acids. After removal of 4 bases from V and 4 bases from J, the junction contained 10 bases not matched to a gene.

The genes are TRBV6-6 and TRBJ2-2; D unresolved. Germline V gene lookup returns CDR1 MNHNY and CDR2 SVGAGI (reference sequence). V lost 2 bases and J lost 6, with 4 bases in between. CDR3 length equals 12 residues. CDR3: CASSYVAGELFF. As DNA, the CDR3 is TGTGCCAGCAGTTACGTGGCCGGGGAGCTGTTTTTT.

The CDR3 DNA is TGTGCCAGCAGCGCTGACAAAACAGGGGGTTACAATGAGCAGTTCTTC. Translation: CASSADKTGGYNEQFF. The V call is TRBV5-6, the J call TRBJ2-1; 8 bases are shared with TRBD1. CDR1 is SGHDT, CDR2 YYEEEE, per germline. The CDR3 totals 16 residues. The ends lost 4 bases at V and 4 bases at J; junction bases unmatched: 10. Full variable domain (missing parts from reference TRBV5-6 and TRBJ2-1): DAGVTQSPTHLIKTRGQQVTLRCSPKSGHDTVSWYQQALGQGPQFIFQYYEEEERQRGNFPDRFSGHQFPNYSSELNVNALLLGDSALYLCASSADKTGGYNEQFFGPGTRLTVL.

This clone has a single count. The V call is TRBV7-9, the J call TRBJ1-3, with D unresolved. The germline CDR1 and CDR2 sequences are SEHNR and FQNEAQ (reference sequence). This CDR3 has 18 residues. Trimming took off 2 bases at V and 0 bases at J, with 17 bases between the two ends. This CDR3 is CASSLLSPSRFSGNTIYF. Here the CDR3 DNA reads TGTGCCAGCAGCTTATTGTCGCCCTCGAGATTCTCTGGAAACACCATATATTTT.

J is TRBJ1-4 and V is TRBV10-3; D gene unclear. The CDR3 is 15 residues long. Germline assignment: CDR1 ENHRY and CDR2 SYGVKD. Trimming removed 3 bases at V and 4 bases at J, with 12 bases between. CDR3 amino acids: CAISEQTEHNEKLFF. DNA for the CDR3: TGTGCCATCAGTGAACAAACAGAGCATAATGAAAAACTGTTTTTT.

CDR3 sequence: CASSPGDTLGFYNEQFF. DNA of the CDR3: TGTGCCAGCAGCCCCGGAGACACGCTGGGGTTTTACAATGAGCAGTTCTTC. The V and J genes are TRBV14 and TRBJ2-1; no reliable D call. Trimming cost V 4 bases and J 4 bases, with 20 bases left between them. The germline V gene has CDR1 SGHDN and CDR2 FVKESK. CDR3 length: 17 residues.

The genes are TRBV19 and TRBJ2-2, with D perhaps matching TRBD2 (5 bases). This CDR3 has 12 residues. Germline CDR1 and CDR2: LNHDA and SQIVND (reference sequence). Trimming stripped 7 bases from V and 14 bases from J, with 17 bases between. The CDR3 nucleotides are TGTGCCAGTAATGACTGGGAGAAGGATCTGTTTTTT. This encodes CASNDWEKDLFF.

CDR3 sequence (DNA): TGTGCCAGCAGTGTGAGGGACCAAGAGACCCAGTACTTC. It is translated as CASSVRDQETQYF. This chain joins TRBV6-1 and TRBJ2-5; D is perhaps TRBD2 (5 bases). Germline CDR1 and CDR2: MNHNS and SASEGT. The length of the CDR3 is 13 residues. Trimming took 4 bases from V and 0 from J, leaving 6 bases between them.

This clone was counted only a few times. The rearrangement links TRBV14 to TRBJ2-7; 7 nucleotides match TRBD2. The V segment lost 4 bases and the J segment 7 bases; nucleotides outside the gene matches: 4. The CDR3 consists of 12 residues. The germline V gene encodes CDR1 SGHDN and CDR2 FVKESK. The DNA of the CDR3 is TGTGCCAGCAGCCTCCAAGCGGGGGAGCAGTACTTC. It encodes CASSLQAGEQYF. Full variable domain (outside the CDR3, taken from reference TRBV14 and TRBJ2-7): EAGVTQFPSHSVIEKGQTVTLRCDPISGHDNLYWYRRVMGKEIKFLLHFVKESKQDESGMPNNRFLAERTGGTYSTLKVQPAELEDSGVYFCASSLQAGEQYFGPGTRLTVT.

The chain employs TRBV11-2 and TRBJ2-1; D could derive from TRBD1 or TRBD2 (5 bases each). V was clipped by 0 bases and J by 13 bases, with 13 bases between them. Germline CDR1 and CDR2: SGHAT and FQNNGV. The CDR3 length is 13 residues. CDR3 sequence (DNA): TGTGCCAGCAGCTTAGATACCCCGGGGCCCCAGTTCTTC. Its translation: CASSLDTPGPQFF.

This clone appeared once. The chain carries TRBV6-6 and TRBJ1-2, with 8 bases aligning to TRBD1. V lost 5 bases to trimming and J lost 0 bases; unmatched junction nucleotides: 5. This CDR3 is built from 15 residues. From germline, CDR1 is MNHNY and CDR2 SVGAGI (reference sequence). This CDR3 is CASSPLGQANYGYTF. The CDR3 DNA follows: TGTGCCAGCAGTCCCCTGGGACAGGCTAACTATGGCTACACCTTC.